A single TCR beta chain is shown here with its context. This record comes from a study of PD-L1 blockade in urothelial cancer. Study background: Patients, treated from about 2014 onward, received atezolizumab 1,200 mg intravenously every 3 weeks. The authors examined blood 3 weeks (second dose) and 6 weeks after treatment start. About 90% of the roughly 29 patients were men with bladder-origin urothelial cancer. Blood gave a median about 150,000 T cells.

Time point defined: pretreatment peripheral blood. Losses at the gene ends were 4 bases for V and 0 bases for J; bases not matched to a gene: 4. Germline values: CDR1 MNHEY, CDR2 SMNVEV (reference sequence). The CDR3 has 15 amino acids. Measured with immunoSEQ multiplex PCR; TCRdb has only the in-frame clones, and not every one. The data contain approximately 52,000 clones, over 75% of them singletons. The chain is built from TRBV27 and TRBJ2-7; 9 bases align to TRBD1. The clonotype was recovered from a man aged 65 to 79 with urothelial cancer. The sample here was PBMCs, taken around atezolizumab (anti-PD-L1) treatment. The DNA for the CDR3 is TGTGCCAGCAGTTACGGACAGGGGTCCTCCTACGAGCAGTACTTC. This codes for CASSYGQGSSYEQYF.